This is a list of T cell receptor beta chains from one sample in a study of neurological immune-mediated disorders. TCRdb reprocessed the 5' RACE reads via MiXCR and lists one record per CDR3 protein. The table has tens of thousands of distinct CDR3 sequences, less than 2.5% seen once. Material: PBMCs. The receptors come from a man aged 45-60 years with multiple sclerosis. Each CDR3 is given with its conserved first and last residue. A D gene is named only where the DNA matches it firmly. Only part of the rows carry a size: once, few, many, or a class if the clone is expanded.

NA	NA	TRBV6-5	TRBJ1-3	CASRSRKTIYF	TGTGCCAGCAGAAGTCGGAAAACCATATATTTT
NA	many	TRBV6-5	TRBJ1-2	CASSYPRGLNYGYTF	TGTGCCAGCAGTTACCCCAGGGGACTTAACTATGGCTACACCTTC
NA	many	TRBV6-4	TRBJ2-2	CASSDLGQPGELFF	TGTGCCAGCAGTGACTTGGGCCAACCCGGGGAGCTGTTTTTT
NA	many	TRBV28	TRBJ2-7	CASTADRGQYF	TGTGCCAGCACCGCGGATAGGGGCCAGTACTTC
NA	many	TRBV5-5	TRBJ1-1	CASSPRAGTEAFF	TGTGCCAGCAGCCCAAGGGCGGGGACTGAAGCTTTCTTT
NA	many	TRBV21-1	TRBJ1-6	CASSPREGLNSPLHF	TGTGCCAGCAGCCCCCGAGAGGGGCTTAATTCACCCCTCCACTTT
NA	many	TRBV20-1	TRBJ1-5	CSGSAPGQGNQPQHF	TGCAGTGGGTCAGCCCCGGGACAAGGAAATCAGCCCCAGCATTTT
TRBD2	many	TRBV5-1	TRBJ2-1	CASSFGQRGGVGEQFF	TGCGCCAGCAGCTTCGGTCAGCGGGGGGGCGTCGGTGAGCAGTTCTTC
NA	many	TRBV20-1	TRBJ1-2	CSGQVNNYGYTF	TGCAGTGGACAGGTGAATAACTATGGCTACACCTTC
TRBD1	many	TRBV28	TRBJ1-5	CASRPGGSSNQPQHF	TGTGCCAGCAGGCCAGGGGGCTCTAGCAATCAGCCCCAGCATTTT
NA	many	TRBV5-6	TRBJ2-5	CASSLGLEQETQYF	TGTGCCAGCAGCTTGGGGCTAGAACAAGAGACCCAGTACTTC
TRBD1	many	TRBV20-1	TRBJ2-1	CSARKRTGLSYNEQFF	TGCAGTGCTAGAAAAAGGACAGGGCTCTCCTACAATGAGCAGTTCTTC
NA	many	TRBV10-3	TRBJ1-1	CASKTDLMNTEAFF	TGTGCCTCGAAGACCGATCTCATGAACACTGAAGCTTTCTTT
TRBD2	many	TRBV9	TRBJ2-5	CASSGGGSAQYF	TGTGCCAGCAGCGGCGGGGGGTCGGCCCAGTACTTC
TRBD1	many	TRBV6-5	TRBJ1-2	CASSYFAGQGILGYTF	TGTGCCAGCAGTTACTTTGCGGGACAGGGGATCCTCGGCTACACCTTC
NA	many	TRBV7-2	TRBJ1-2	CASSLSRGMAHGYTF	TGTGCCAGCAGCCTAAGCAGGGGAATGGCGCACGGCTACACCTTC
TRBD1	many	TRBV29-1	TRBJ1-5	CSVGTGEGQPQHF	TGCAGCGTTGGGACAGGGGAGGGACAGCCCCAGCATTTT
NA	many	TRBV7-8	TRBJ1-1	CASSPGFGTLEAFF	TGTGCCAGCAGCCCGGGATTCGGGACACTTGAAGCTTTCTTT
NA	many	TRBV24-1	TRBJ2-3	CATSARGAGSDTQYF	TGTGCCACCAGTGCCCGTGGCGCGGGGTCAGATACGCAGTATTTT
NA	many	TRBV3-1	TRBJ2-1	CASSQVRPVGDSPPNNEQFF	TGTGCCAGCAGCCAAGTTCGACCGGTGGGTGACTCCCCTCCGAACAATGAGCAGTTCTTC
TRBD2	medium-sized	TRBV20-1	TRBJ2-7	CSASTSAYEQYF	TGCAGTGCCTCGACTAGCGCTTACGAGCAGTACTTC
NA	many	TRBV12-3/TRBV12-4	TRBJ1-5	CASSLDRVDQPQHF	TGTGCCAGCAGTTTAGACAGGGTGGATCAGCCCCAGCATTTT
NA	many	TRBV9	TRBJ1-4	CASSLGEGGKLFF	TGTGCCAGCAGCCTCGGGGAGGGGGGAAAACTGTTTTTT
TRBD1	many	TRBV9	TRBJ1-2	CASSAHPRDRENYGYTF	TGTGCCAGCAGCGCCCACCCCCGGGACAGGGAGAACTATGGCTACACCTTC
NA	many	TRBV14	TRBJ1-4	CASSPSPGLRFF	TGTGCCAGCAGCCCGAGCCCAGGGCTAAGGTTTTTT
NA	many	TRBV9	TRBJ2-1	CASSVDPLRIDEQFF	TGTGCCAGCAGCGTTGATCCCCTTAGGATCGATGAGCAGTTCTTC
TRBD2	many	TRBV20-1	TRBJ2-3	CSVWSGGAEADTQYF	TGCAGTGTATGGAGCGGGGGGGCCGAGGCAGATACGCAGTATTTT
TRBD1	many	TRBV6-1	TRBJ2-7	CASSAGQPQYF	TGTGCCAGCAGTGCGGGACAGCCGCAGTACTTC
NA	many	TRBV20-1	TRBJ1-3	CSAVHVSSGNTIYF	TGCAGTGCTGTCCACGTGAGCTCTGGAAACACCATATATTTT
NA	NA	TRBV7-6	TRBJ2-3	CASSLAREDSGTDTQYF	TGTGCCAGCAGCTTAGCGCGTGAGGACAGTGGTACAGATACGCAGTATTTT
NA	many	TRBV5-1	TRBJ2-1	CASSTGPPRRDEQFF	TGCGCCAGCAGCACAGGACCTCCTAGAAGGGATGAGCAGTTCTTC
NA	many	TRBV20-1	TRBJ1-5	CSARESNQPQHF	TGCAGTGCTAGAGAAAGCAATCAGCCCCAGCATTTT
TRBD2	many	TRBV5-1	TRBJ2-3	CASAAERGGQDTQYF	TGCGCCAGCGCCGCGGAGCGGGGGGGCCAGGATACGCAGTATTTT
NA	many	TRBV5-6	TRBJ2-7	CASSLGEAYEQYF	TGTGCCAGCAGCTTGGGAGAGGCCTACGAGCAGTACTTC
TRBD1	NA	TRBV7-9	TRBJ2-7	CASNRLGDGTASYEQYF	TGTGCCAGCAACCGATTGGGTGACGGGACAGCCTCCTACGAGCAGTACTTC
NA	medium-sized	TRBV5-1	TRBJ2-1	CASSLGNEQFF	TGCGCCAGCAGCTTGGGGAATGAGCAGTTCTTC
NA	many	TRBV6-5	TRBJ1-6	CASSKLRDGNSPLHF	TGTGCCAGCAGTAAATTAAGGGACGGAAATTCACCCCTCCACTTT
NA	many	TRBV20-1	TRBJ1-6	CSARDNGGAPLHF	TGCAGTGCTAGAGATAATGGGGGCGCACCCCTCCACTTT
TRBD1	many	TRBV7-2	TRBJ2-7	CASSLEGQGFYEQYF	TGTGCCAGCAGCTTAGAAGGACAGGGGTTCTACGAGCAGTACTTC
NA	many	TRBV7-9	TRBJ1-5	CASSLDQDQPQHF	TGTGCCAGCAGCTTGGATCAGGATCAGCCCCAGCATTTT
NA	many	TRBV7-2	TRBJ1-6	CASSLITESPLHF	TGTGCCAGCAGCTTAATTACGGAGTCACCCCTCCACTTT
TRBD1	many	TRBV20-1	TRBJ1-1	CSATSLRGSTEAFF	TGCAGTGCTACCTCCCTCAGGGGGAGCACTGAAGCTTTCTTT
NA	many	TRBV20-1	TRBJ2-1	CSASSTADNEQFF	TGCAGTGCTAGTTCGACAGCGGACAATGAGCAGTTCTTC
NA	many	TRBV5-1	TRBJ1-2	CASSFIQGTGYTF	TGCGCCAGCAGCTTTATACAGGGAACTGGCTACACCTTC
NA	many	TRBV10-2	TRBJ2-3	CASSGTSTADTQYF	TGCGCCAGCAGTGGAACTAGTACCGCAGATACGCAGTATTTT
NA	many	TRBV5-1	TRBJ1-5	CASSFLGMGSNQPQHF	TGCGCCAGCAGCTTTTTGGGGATGGGGAGCAATCAGCCCCAGCATTTT
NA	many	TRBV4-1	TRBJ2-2	CASSQLGSAENTGELFF	TGCGCCAGCAGCCAATTAGGTTCAGCGGAGAACACCGGGGAGCTGTTTTTT
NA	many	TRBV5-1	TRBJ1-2	CASSRDGSYGYTF	TGCGCCAGCAGCCGGGACGGAAGCTATGGCTACACCTTC
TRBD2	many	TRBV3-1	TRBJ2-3	CASSQPLAGTSGGAVTDTQYF	TGTGCCAGCAGCCAACCACTCGCGGGGACTAGCGGGGGGGCTGTCACAGATACGCAGTATTTT
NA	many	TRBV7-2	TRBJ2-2	CASSRDAGELFF	TGTGCCAGCAGCCGGGACGCCGGGGAGCTGTTTTTT
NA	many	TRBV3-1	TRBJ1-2	CASSQGRLGGYTF	TGTGCCAGCAGCCAAGGTCGGTTGGGTGGCTACACCTTC
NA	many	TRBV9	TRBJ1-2	CASSVEGRYGYTF	TGTGCCAGCAGCGTGGAGGGACGTTATGGCTACACCTTC
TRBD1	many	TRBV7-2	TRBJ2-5	CASSSNRGKETQYF	TGTGCCAGCAGCTCCAACAGGGGCAAAGAGACCCAGTACTTC
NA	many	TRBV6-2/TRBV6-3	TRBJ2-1	CASSDHPGFFF	TGTGCCAGCAGTGACCACCCAGGGTTCTTCTTC
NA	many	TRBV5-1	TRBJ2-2	CASSLVQESVGELFF	TGCGCCAGCAGCTTGGTACAGGAGAGTGTCGGGGAGCTGTTTTTT
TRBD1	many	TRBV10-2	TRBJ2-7	CASSERGLEQYF	TGCGCCAGCAGTGAAAGGGGGCTTGAGCAGTACTTC